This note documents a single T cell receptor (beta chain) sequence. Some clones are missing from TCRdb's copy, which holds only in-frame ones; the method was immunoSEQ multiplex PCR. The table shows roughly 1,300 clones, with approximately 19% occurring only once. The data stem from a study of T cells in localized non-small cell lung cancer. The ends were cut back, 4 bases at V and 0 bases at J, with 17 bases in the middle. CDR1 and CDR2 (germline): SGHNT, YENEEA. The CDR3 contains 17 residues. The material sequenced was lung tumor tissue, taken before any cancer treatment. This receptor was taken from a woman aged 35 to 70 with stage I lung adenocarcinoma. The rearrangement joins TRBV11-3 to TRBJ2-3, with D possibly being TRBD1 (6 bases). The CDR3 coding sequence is TGTGCCAGCAGCTCTACCACCGGGACACCTAGCACAGATACGCAGTATTTT. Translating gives CASSSTTGTPSTDTQYF.